Detailed here is one T cell receptor beta chain. This specimen belongs to a study of PD-L1 blockade in urothelial cancer. Study at large: When patients started atezolizumab at some point between 2013 and 2015, it was given at 1,200 mg intravenously every 3 weeks. Typically, measured as a median, blood samples had 130,000 to 150,000 T cells. Patients' prior chemotherapy regimens numbered 0 to 3. It was at 3 weeks (second dose) and 6 weeks after treatment start that blood was analyzed.

Method: immunoSEQ multiplex PCR; TCRdb's copy keeps in-frame clones and lacks some. The table includes 45,000 or so clones, approximately 78% detected once. Trimming at V came to 7 bases and at J to 6 bases, leaving 19 bases not matched to a gene. The CDR3 has 17 residues. Germline CDR1 reads SGHTA; CDR2 reads FQGNSA. The sequence came from a man between 65 and 85 years old with urothelial cancer. The rearrangement joins TRBV7-2 to TRBJ2-7; 9 bases match TRBD2. This material consisted of PBMCs, taken around atezolizumab (anti-PD-L1) treatment. In DNA form, the CDR3 reads TGTGCCAGCAAACCCCTCCGGGATAGCGGGAGAACTGGCGAGCAGTACTTC. This encodes CASKPLRDSGRTGEQYF.